One and the same sample provided the 8 T cell receptor beta chains below, sequenced in a study of blood T cell repertoires in COVID-19 (TCRdb year 2020). The method was the immunoSEQ multiplex PCR assay. TCRdb limited this immuneACCESS table to in-frame rearrangements with V and J called. A share of clones is missing; checked studies link under half to unresolved V genes, and the rest is unexplained. For this sample the table gives hundreds of thousands of clones, of which around 88% were detected only once. Roughly 8.6% of the sample is held by the ten biggest clonotypes. The sample consisted of PBMCs or T cells enriched from blood (not recorded which). The receptors were sampled from a man aged 35 to 55 who had recovered from COVID-19.

The V and J genes are TRBV12-3 or TRBV12-4 and TRBJ1-1, with D possibly TRBD1 on 5 matching bases. Between the trimmed V and J ends, which lost 7 bases and 5 bases, there was a span of 11 bases. The CDR3 contains 12 residues. The CDR3 sequence is CASTRGGTEAFF. As DNA, the CDR3 is TGTGCCAGCACCCGGGGGGGGACTGAAGCTTTCTTT.

The gene calls are TRBV28 and TRBJ2-7; TRBD1 is a possible D gene (6 bases). The CDR3 totals 13 residues. CDR1 and CDR2 from the germline V gene are MDHEN and SYDVKM. Trimming stripped 2 bases from V and 4 bases from J, with 9 bases between. The CDR3 loop is CASSLRQGYEQYF. The CDR3 DNA follows: TGTGCCAGCAGTTTACGGCAGGGGTACGAGCAGTACTTC.

This clone showed up just once. The DNA of the CDR3 is TGTGCCAGCTCACCACGGCGGGGGGGGTTGTCGAGAACTGAAGCTTTCTTT. Encoded protein: CASSPRRGGLSRTEAFF. V and J are TRBV18 and TRBJ1-1; maybe TRBD1 (5 bases). Germline V gene sequence: CDR1 KGHSH, CDR2 LQKENI. The ends were cut back, 1 base at V and 5 bases at J, with 20 bases in the middle. The CDR3 has 17 amino acids.

The chain joins TRBV27 to TRBJ2-3; the match to TRBD2 covers 9 bases. V trimming: 3 bases; J trimming: 2 bases; junction bases outside the gene matches: 9. Germline V gene lookup returns CDR1 MNHEY and CDR2 SMNVEV (reference sequence). The length of the CDR3 is 17 residues. The CDR3: CASSFYAGGHTTDTQYF. The CDR3 DNA reads TGTGCCAGCAGTTTTTATGCGGGAGGGCACACCACAGATACGCAGTATTTT.

This clone was observed a few times. The chain employs TRBV15 and TRBJ1-1; D perhaps matches TRBD1 (5 bases). CDR1 and CDR2 from the germline V gene are LNHNV and YYDKDF (reference sequence). V was shortened by 5 bases and J by 3 bases, with 13 bases between the two germline ends. The CDR3 sequence is 14 residues long. This CDR3 is CATSAPGRDTEAFF. DNA of the CDR3: TGTGCCACCAGCGCCCCAGGGAGGGACACTGAAGCTTTCTTT. Looking up the rest from reference TRBV15 and TRBJ1-1 gives the full variable domain: DAMVIQNPRYQVTQFGKPVTLSCSQTLNHNVMYWYQQKSSQAPKLLFHYYDKDFNNEADTPDNFQSRRPNTSFCFLDIRSPGLGDTAMYLCATSAPGRDTEAFFGQGTRLTVV.

The gene calls are TRBV30 and TRBJ2-7; 7 bases match TRBD2. Germline values: CDR1 GTSNPN, CDR2 SVGIG (reference sequence). J lost 3 bases, V lost 7 bases, and 12 bases had no gene match. There are 14 residues in the CDR3. The CDR3 loop reads CASSRGRDHYEQYF. CDR3 bases: TGTGCCTCAAGTCGGGGGAGGGATCACTACGAGCAGTACTTC.

V usage is TRBV3-1 (or the pseudogene TRBV3-2) and J usage is TRBJ1-3, with a tentative D call TRBD1 (5 bases). The CDR3 consists of 16 residues. The germline CDR1 and CDR2 sequences are LGHDT and YNNKEL (reference sequence). V was pared by 3 bases and J by 0 bases, with 12 bases between. CDR3 loop: CASSQNSQGSGNTIYF. The CDR3 nucleotides are TGTGCCAGCAGCCAGAACTCTCAGGGCTCTGGAAACACCATATATTTT.

The rearrangement links TRBV5-1 to TRBJ1-2; 9 positions match TRBD1. Germline V gene sequence: CDR1 SGHRS, CDR2 YFSETQ. With V trimmed by 0 bases and J by 7 bases, 16 bases remained unmatched. This CDR3 is 18 amino acids long. The CDR3 is CASSLGGQGGSTDSGYTF. CDR3 in DNA: TGCGCCAGCAGCTTGGGGGGACAGGGAGGTTCGACGGATAGTGGCTACACCTTC.